This T cell receptor (beta chain) was recovered during a study of blood T cell repertoires in COVID-19. Study in general: Samples taken during acute and convalescent COVID-19 were collected in the United States, Italy and Spain. The cDNA or gDNA used as material had been derived from T cells, B-cell-depleted T cells, or PBMCs.

Per the original methods: The authors estimated nucleated cell counts from reference gene primer amplification. Some clones are missing from TCRdb's copy, which holds only in-frame ones; the method was immunoSEQ multiplex PCR. That table supplies the V and J calls and clone size; D and trimming were determined from the DNA. This sample yields about 270,000 clones, of which 82% are seen a single time; 3.1% belongs to the top ten. CDR3 length: 15 residues. Unmatched junction bases numbered 14, after V lost 8 bases and J lost 7 bases. CDR1 and CDR2 from the germline V gene are GTSNPN and SVGIG (reference sequence).

The sequencing input was peripheral blood. The chain combines TRBV30 with TRBJ2-7; TRBD2 agrees at 13 bases. This receptor was identified in a woman under 30 with acute or convalescent COVID-19. CDR3 nucleotides: TGTGCCCGCACCACCCCGGGACTAGCGGGATTAGAGCAGTACTTC. This sequence encodes CARTTPGLAGLEQYF.